One and the same sample provided the 30 T cell receptor beta chains below, sequenced in a study of T-cell reconstitution after alpha-beta-depleted transplantation in children. Unique molecular identifiers were incorporated into the prepared TCRbeta library. TCRdb re-called the PCR reads with MiXCR, one entry per CDR3 protein. The data hold roughly 500,000 distinct CDR3 sequences, with around a third observed a single time. This sample comprised PBMCs from the stem cell graft donor, obtained from the stem cell graft. These receptors originate from a human donor who donated a stem cell graft to a child with aplastic anemia.

The CDR3 loop reads CASLQGRGYGYTF. In DNA form, the CDR3 reads TGTGCCTCGTTACAGGGGAGGGGCTATGGCTACACCTTC. V usage is TRBV12-3 or TRBV12-4 and J usage is TRBJ1-2; 7 positions match TRBD1. CDR3 length: 13 amino acids. J gave up 4 bases and V 11 bases, and 10 bases lay outside the gene matches.

The table lists this clonotype with a few counts. This CDR3 reads CASSLVSSSGRMPDTQYF. The CDR3 DNA reads as TGTGCCAGCAGCTTAGTTAGCTCTAGCGGGAGGATGCCAGATACGCAGTATTTT. V and J are TRBV11-2 and TRBJ2-3; 11 bases align to TRBD2. CDR1 SGHAT and CDR2 FQNNGV come from the germline V gene. Trimming at V came to 1 base and at J to 4 bases, leaving 10 bases not matched to a gene. The CDR3 runs 18 residues. Variable domain in full (rest from reference TRBV11-2 and TRBJ2-3): EAGVAQSPRYKIIEKRQSVAFWCNPISGHATLYWYQQILGQGPKLLIQFQNNGVVDDSQLPKDRFSAERLKGVDSTLKIQPAKLEDSAVYLCASSLVSSSGRMPDTQYFGPGTRLTVL.

V and J are TRBV7-2 and TRBJ2-3, with D possibly being TRBD2 (7 bases). Germline CDR1 SGHTA, CDR2 FQGNSA. V was trimmed by 5 bases and J by 1 base, leaving 16 bases between them. The CDR3 is 16 residues long. CDR3 sequence (DNA): TGTGCCAGCAGCCGGCGCAGGGGAGGGGGCACAGATACGCAGTATTTT. Translated, it gives CASSRRRGGGTDTQYF.

The chain has TRBV7-9 and TRBJ1-1, with D perhaps TRBD1 (6 bases). The V gene lost 4 bases and the J gene lost 1 base, with 13 bases spanning the gap. Germline-derived CDR1 and CDR2 are SEHNR and FQNEAQ (reference sequence). CDR3 length: 15 amino acids. The CDR3 sequence is CASSSSGAENTEAFF. CDR3 in DNA: TGTGCCAGCAGCTCTTCGGGGGCGGAGAACACTGAAGCTTTCTTT.

The chain is built from TRBV10-1 and TRBJ2-5; the D gene is possibly TRBD1 (6 bases). The germline CDR1 and CDR2 sequences are WNHNN and SYGVQD (reference sequence). V shed 2 bases and J shed 2 bases, with 12 bases lying between them. The CDR3 totals 15 residues. The CDR3 region is CASSELDSWQETQYF. CDR3 nucleotide sequence: TGCGCCAGCAGTGAGCTGGACAGTTGGCAAGAGACCCAGTACTTC.

The chain uses TRBV30 and TRBJ2-6; D is uncertain. Germline V CDR1 and CDR2: GTSNPN, SVGIG (reference sequence). The CDR3 is 16 amino acids. Trimming removed 5 bases at V and 4 bases at J, with 18 bases between. DNA of the CDR3: TGTGCCTGGCACCGTGGACGCCTTGGAGGGGCCAACGTCCTGACTTTC. It is translated as CAWHRGRLGGANVLTF. Variable domain in full (rest from reference TRBV30 and TRBJ2-6): SQTIHQWPATLVQPVGSPLSLECTVEGTSNPNLYWYRQAAGRGLQLLFYSVGIGQISSEVPQNLSASRPQDRQFILSSKKLLLSDSGFYLCAWHRGRLGGANVLTFGAGSRLTVL.

This clonotype showed up just a few times. This sequence joins TRBV6-1 and TRBJ2-7; 8 bases agree with TRBD2. J lost 4 bases, V lost 1 base, and 9 bases had no gene match. The CDR3 consists of 16 residues. CDR1 is MNHNS and CDR2 is SASEGT in the germline V gene. CDR3 DNA: TGTGCCAGCAGTGAAGGGACTAGCTGGGGGGTTTACGAGCAGTACGTC. The encoded protein is CASSEGTSWGVYEQYV.

This chain uses TRBV9 with TRBJ2-5; D might be TRBD1 (5 bases). In germline, CDR1 is SGDLS, CDR2 YYNGEE. Trimming stripped 5 bases from V and 5 bases from J, with 16 bases between. The CDR3 runs to 14 residues. Here the CDR3 reads CASSGAVVGETQYF. The CDR3 nucleotides are TGTGCCAGCAGTGGGGCCGTGGTTGGGGAGACCCAGTACTTC.

The chain employs TRBV6-5 and TRBJ1-5; no clear D. Per the germline V gene, CDR1 is MNHEY and CDR2 is SVGAGI. Trimming removed 2 bases from V and 7 bases from J, with 9 bases in between. The CDR3 extends over 13 amino acids. Here the CDR3 reads CASSYIPQQPQHF. The CDR3 DNA sequence: TGTGCCAGCAGTTACATCCCCCAACAGCCCCAGCATTTT.

This clonotype was recorded many times. The chain uses TRBV12-3 or TRBV12-4 and TRBJ1-5; 9 bases agree with TRBD1. The CDR3 runs 14 residues. V shed 5 bases and J 4 bases; nucleotides not matched to a gene: 3. In DNA, the CDR3 is TGTGCCAGCAGTGGAGGGACAGGGAATCAGCCCCAGCATTTT. This sequence encodes CASSGGTGNQPQHF.

This clonotype appeared a few times. The V and J genes are TRBV4-3 and TRBJ1-6, with 9 positions matching TRBD1. The CDR3 length is 16 residues. CDR1 and CDR2 from the germline V gene are LGHNA and YSLEER. The junction had 6 bases not matched to a gene; V was cut back by 0 bases and J by 9 bases. In DNA, the CDR3 is TGCGCCAGCAGCCAAGATGGCGGACAGGGGACTTCACCCCTCCACTTT. Amino acids: CASSQDGGQGTSPLHF.

The genes are TRBV18 and TRBJ1-1, with a possible D match to TRBD1 (5 bases). The CDR3 loop spans 16 amino acids. The V end was cut by 6 bases, the J end by 0 bases, with 17 bases between. Germline CDR1 and CDR2: KGHSH and LQKENI. DNA of the CDR3: TGTGCCAGCTCTCAATCCCCGGGACGGCTGAACACTGAAGCTTTCTTT. Amino acid sequence: CASSQSPGRLNTEAFF.

This clonotype showed up just a few times. This chain links TRBV20-1 with TRBJ2-2, with 7 positions matching TRBD2. This CDR3 spans 15 amino acids. Per the germline V gene, CDR1 is DFQATT and CDR2 is SNEGSKA (reference sequence). V was pared by 1 base and J by 1 base, with 3 bases of the junction left unmatched. The CDR3 reads CSARGEGRNTGELFF. CDR3 DNA sequence: TGCAGTGCTAGAGGGGAGGGCAGGAACACCGGGGAGCTGTTTTTT.

The table lists this clonotype with a few counts. This chain connects TRBV5-6 to TRBJ2-4, with D possibly TRBD1 on 6 matching bases. The CDR3 contains 16 residues. Trimming left V 0 bases short and J 0 bases short, with 10 bases between. Germline V gene sequence: CDR1 SGHDT, CDR2 YYEEEE. The CDR3 DNA reads as TGTGCCAGCAGCTTGGGGCGGACAGTAGCCAAAAACATTCAGTACTTC. Its translation is CASSLGRTVAKNIQYF.

This chain joins TRBV12-3 or TRBV12-4 and TRBJ2-1, with D tentatively TRBD1 (5 bases). This CDR3 has 16 residues. The V and J ends lost 7 bases and 6 bases respectively, with 22 bases between them. The CDR3 region has the DNA TGTGCCAGCACCGTTCAAGGGCCAGGGTCCCTCAATGAGCAGTTCTTC. Its protein is CASTVQGPGSLNEQFF.

J is TRBJ1-5 and V is TRBV25-1; 7 bases match TRBD1. The CDR3 consists of 15 residues. V dropped 4 bases and J dropped 1; count of bases not matched to a gene: 4. Per the germline V gene, CDR1 is MGHDK and CDR2 is SYGVNS. This CDR3 reads CASSGTGTSNQPQHF. The CDR3 bases are TGTGCCAGCAGTGGGACAGGCACAAGCAATCAGCCCCAGCATTTT.

The table lists this clonotype with a few counts. The V call is TRBV7-8, the J call TRBJ2-7; TRBD2 matches 7 bases. Trimming took 6 bases from V and 1 from J; bases not matched to a gene: 9. Looked up from germline, CDR1 is SGHVS and CDR2 is FQNEAQ. The CDR3 has 15 residues. CDR3: CASRPLASGSYEQYF. In DNA, the CDR3 is TGTGCCAGCAGGCCGTTGGCTAGCGGTTCCTACGAGCAGTACTTC.

CDR3: CASSYSPGTGGGNTEAFF. CDR3 sequence (DNA): TGTGCCAGCAGTTACTCCCCCGGGACAGGGGGTGGGAACACTGAAGCTTTCTTT. The rearrangement links TRBV6-5 to TRBJ1-1; 11 bases agree with TRBD1. CDR3 length: 18 residues. Losses at the gene ends were 0 bases for V and 1 base for J; bases not matched to a gene: 7. The germline V gene encodes CDR1 MNHEY and CDR2 SVGAGI.

With regard to this clonotype: Likely a read error: the CDR3 ends without its conserved phenylalanine or tryptophan. This chain links TRBV20-1 with TRBJ2-1, with a possible D match to TRBD1 (6 bases). This CDR3 region has 12 residues. The V end lost 1 base, the J end lost 9 bases, and 10 bases lay between the germline ends. Looked up from germline, CDR1 is DFQATT and CDR2 is SNEGSKA (reference sequence). The CDR3 DNA follows: TGCAGTGCTAGAGGGAGCAGGGGTGAGCAGTTCTTG. Translating it yields CSARGSRGEQFL.

The chain has TRBV18 and TRBJ1-1, with TRBD1 matching over 8 bases. Unmatched junction bases numbered 5, after V lost 4 bases and J lost 7 bases. Germline V lookup: CDR1 KGHSH, CDR2 LQKENI. CDR3 length: 13 residues. CDR3 in amino acids: CASSQGQGDEAFF. The CDR3 nucleotides read TGTGCCAGCTCACAAGGACAGGGCGATGAAGCTTTCTTT.

The V gene is TRBV15, the J gene TRBJ2-1, with TRBD1 matching over 9 bases. The ends lost 1 base at V and 5 bases at J; junction bases unmatched: 6. This CDR3 comprises 16 residues. Germline V gene lookup returns CDR1 LNHNV and CDR2 YYDKDF (reference sequence). The CDR3 here is CATSRVRDRADNEQFF. CDR3 nucleotide sequence: TGTGCCACCAGCAGAGTTCGGGACAGGGCTGACAATGAGCAGTTCTTC.

The table lists this clonotype with a few counts. One end of the junction fails to match germline, which may point to a read error. The chain uses TRBV20-1 and TRBJ1-2; weak D call: TRBD1 (6 bases). Germline V gene data show CDR1 as DFQATT and CDR2 as SNEGSKA (reference sequence). CDR3 size: 11 residues. The CDR3 DNA reads as TGCAGTGCTATACTCGGACAGACTGTTCCCTTC. The encoded protein is CSAILGQTVPF.

This clonotype came up a few times. The chain combines TRBV6-1 with TRBJ2-1; D may be TRBD1 (7 bases). The CDR3 contains 15 residues. The V end was cut by 2 bases, the J end by 6 bases, with 14 bases between. CDR1 and CDR2 from the germline V gene are MNHNS and SASEGT. CDR3 nucleotides: TGTGCCAGCAGTGAACAGGGGGGAATGGGCAATGAGCAGTTCTTC. Translating it yields CASSEQGGMGNEQFF.

This clonotype was observed a handful of times. The chain is built from TRBV7-6 and TRBJ1-4; TRBD1 might be the D (6 bases). Trimming shortened V by 5 bases and J by 3 bases, and 16 bases separated the two germline ends. This CDR3 spans 16 amino acids. CDR1 SGHVS and CDR2 FNYEAQ come from the germline V gene. The chain's CDR3 is CASSQPFRGSNEKLFF. Written as DNA, the CDR3 is TGTGCCAGCAGCCAACCTTTCAGGGGATCTAATGAAAAACTGTTTTTT.

V is TRBV29-1 and J is TRBJ2-1; tentative D call: TRBD2 (6 bases). With 6 bases removed from V and 6 bases from J, the gap between germline ends came to 24 bases. Germline assignment: CDR1 SQVTM and CDR2 ANQGSEA. This CDR3 is built from 16 residues. The CDR3 protein is CSVTIWGSGPFNEQFF. Written as DNA, the CDR3 is TGCAGCGTGACCATCTGGGGTAGCGGTCCATTCAATGAGCAGTTCTTC.

The chain is built from TRBV10-3 and TRBJ2-1; D not resolved. CDR3 length: 14 amino acids. Trimming left V 2 bases short and J 8 bases short, with 13 bases between. Germline V lookup: CDR1 ENHRY, CDR2 SYGVKD. The CDR3 DNA reads TGTGCCATCAGTGAGCCCCAATTTGGGGATGAGCAGTTCTTC. Translating it yields CAISEPQFGDEQFF.

CDR3 nucleotides: TGTGCCAGCAGCTTAGCGGGTAGCGGGAGGTCCGAGCAGTACGTC. This gives the protein CASSLAGSGRSEQYV. The chain has TRBV7-8 and TRBJ2-7; 10 bases agree with TRBD2. V lost 0 bases to trimming and J lost 6 bases; unmatched junction nucleotides: 5. Germline CDR1 and CDR2: SGHVS and FQNEAQ. This CDR3 spans 15 amino acids.

The rearrangement joins TRBV6-1 to TRBJ2-3, with 9 bases identical to TRBD1. Germline V gene lookup returns CDR1 MNHNS and CDR2 SASEGT. The junction had 7 bases not matched to a gene; V was cut back by 6 bases and J by 3 bases. The length of the CDR3 is 15 residues. The CDR3 here is CASSESGTGTDTQYF. CDR3 DNA sequence: TGTGCCAGCAGCGAATCCGGGACAGGGACAGATACGCAGTATTTT.

This chain uses TRBV21-1 with TRBJ2-7; TRBD2 is the table's D call, not checked against the DNA. TRBV21-1 is a recognized pseudogene. CDR3 length: 15 amino acids. The DNA for the CDR3 is TGTGCCAGCAGCAAATTGGCTAGCGGATCCTACGAGCAGTACGTC. It translates to CASSKLASGSYEQYV.

This clonotype was seen more than once but under ten times. The CDR3 region has the DNA TGCGCCAGCAGTGTTCTAGCGGGATCCTCCTACAATGAGCAGTTCTTC. Translating it yields CASSVLAGSSYNEQFF. J is TRBJ2-1 and V is TRBV10-1; 9 bases are a match to TRBD2. The CDR3 contains 16 residues. The junction had 4 bases not matched to a gene; V was cut back by 4 bases and J by 0 bases. Germline CDR1 is WNHNN and CDR2 is SYGVQD (reference sequence).